One sample yielded the 17 T cell receptor beta chains listed below, sequenced in a study of blood T cells in healthy people across ages. A second PCR, run for roughly 7 to 12 cycles, used a sample-barcoded 5' primer plus a J-beta primer mix. A single record per CDR3 protein comes from TCRdb applying MiXCR to the 5' RACE reads. The repertoire holds about 2 million distinct CDR3 sequences, around half seen once, with approximately 2% in the top ten. The source material was blood. These receptors originate from a woman between 40 and 50 years old in good health.

The chain combines TRBV20-1 with TRBJ2-1, with 13 bases aligning to TRBD2. The J segment lost 0 bases and the V segment lost 6 bases, leaving 8 bases of the junction unmatched. From germline, CDR1 is DFQATT and CDR2 SNEGSKA (reference sequence). CDR3 length equals 17 residues. The CDR3 nucleotides are TGCAGTGCCAGGCGTACTAGCGGGGGGGCCTCCTACAATGAGCAGTTCTTC. This translates into CSARRTSGGASYNEQFF.

The chain's CDR3 is CASSRGEAGSHEQYF. Written as DNA, the CDR3 is TGCGCCAGCAGCCGAGGGGAAGCGGGGTCCCACGAGCAGTACTTC. V gene TRBV4-3 combines with J gene TRBJ2-5, with 7 positions matching TRBD2. The DNA end is more similar to TRBJ2-7, so the J call may be wrong. The CDR3 is 15 amino acids. Per germline, CDR1 LGHNA and CDR2 YSLEER.

The chain couples TRBV27 to TRBJ2-1; D unresolved. Per germline, CDR1 MNHEY and CDR2 SMNVEV (reference sequence). This CDR3 is 17 amino acids long. Trimming cost V 3 bases and J 0 bases, with 15 bases left between them. The CDR3 protein is CASSLQAPVSSYNEQFF. Here the CDR3 DNA reads TGTGCCAGCAGTTTGCAAGCGCCCGTGAGCTCCTACAATGAGCAGTTCTTC.

This sequence joins TRBV6-2 or TRBV6-3 and TRBJ2-1, with 7 bases identical to TRBD2. The CDR3 runs 15 residues. The V gene end was trimmed by 7 bases and the J gene end by 7 bases; junction bases not matched to a gene: 13. Germline V gene data show CDR1 as MNHEY and CDR2 as SVGEGT. CDR3 bases: TGTGCCAGCATTTCGCGGGGGATTTGGGGGAATGAGCAGTTCTTC. This gives the protein CASISRGIWGNEQFF.

To note about this clonotype: A read error may produce the germline difference seen at one junction end. V is TRBV7-9 and J is TRBJ2-6; maybe TRBD1 (6 bases). Germline V gene data show CDR1 as SEHNR and CDR2 as FQNEAQ (reference sequence). This CDR3 is built from 20 residues. CDR3 loop: CASSPGTNPYRTGGTNVLTF. The CDR3 DNA is TGTGCCAGCAGCCCCGGGACAAATCCCTATCGAACGGGTGGGACCAACGTCCTGACTTTC.

This clonotype showed up just once. In DNA form, the CDR3 reads TGCGCCAGCAGCGCCCGGGACGGGCTTCGGGGTGAGCAGTTCTTC. Translating it yields CASSARDGLRGEQFF. The V gene is TRBV5-1, the J gene TRBJ2-1, with D tentatively TRBD1 or TRBD2 (5 bases each). Trimming pared 4 bases from V and 9 bases from J, leaving 20 bases between. Germline CDR1 and CDR2: SGHRS and YFSETQ. CDR3 length: 15 amino acids.

The genes are TRBV6-2 or TRBV6-3 and TRBJ1-5; D uncertain. Trimming removed 7 bases at V and 5 bases at J, with 21 bases between. Germline V gene data show CDR1 as MNHEY and CDR2 as SVGEGT. The CDR3 spans 16 residues. In DNA form, the CDR3 reads TGTGCCAGCACCTACGGGCGGGGATATAGGGATCAGCCCCAGCATTTT. This gives the protein CASTYGRGYRDQPQHF.

This clonotype was found many times. The rearrangement links TRBV18 to TRBJ1-5; tentatively, D is TRBD1 (5 bases). The V end lost 2 bases, the J end lost 5 bases, and 7 bases lay between the germline ends. The CDR3 sequence is 13 residues long. Germline V gene sequence: CDR1 KGHSH, CDR2 LQKENI. The CDR3 DNA follows: TGTGCCAGCTCACCAGACAGAGATCAGCCCCAGCATTTT. Translated: CASSPDRDQPQHF. Using reference TRBV18 and TRBJ1-5 for the parts outside the CDR3, the full variable domain is NAGVMQNPRHLVRRRGQEARLRCSPMKGHSHVYWYRQLPEEGLKFMVYLQKENIIDESGMPKERFSAEFPKEGPSILRIQQVVRGDSAAYFCASSPDRDQPQHFGDGTRLSIL.

This clonotype turned up a few times. V gene TRBV24-1 combines with J gene TRBJ2-1; D is ambiguous. Trimming cost V 3 bases and J 1 base, with 9 bases left between them. Germline values: CDR1 KGHDR, CDR2 SFDVKD. CDR3 length equals 15 residues. The CDR3 here is CATSDVQISYNEQFF. The CDR3 bases are TGTGCCACCAGTGATGTGCAGATTTCCTACAATGAGCAGTTCTTC.

The chain joins TRBV7-2 to TRBJ2-1; 7 bases align to TRBD1. The CDR3 totals 13 residues. Per the germline V gene, CDR1 is SGHTA and CDR2 is FQGNSA. Trimming at V came to 8 bases and at J to 8 bases, leaving 9 bases not matched to a gene. In DNA form, the CDR3 reads TGTGCCAGCTGGAGACAGGGTGGGTATGAGCAGTTCTTC. Translation gives CASWRQGGYEQFF.

The V call is TRBV20-1, the J call TRBJ2-3, with 11 bases that match TRBD2. The CDR3 has 19 amino acids. CDR1 and CDR2 from the germline V gene are DFQATT and SNEGSKA (reference sequence). The trim removed 5 bases at V and 1 base at J, leaving 17 bases unmatched. CDR3 loop: CSASMGLAALNYGTDTQYF. The CDR3 nucleotides are TGCAGTGCTTCTATGGGACTAGCGGCGCTCAATTACGGCACAGATACGCAGTATTTT.

The chain is built from TRBV5-1 and TRBJ2-7; TRBD1 agrees at 9 bases. The CDR3 runs 16 residues. Per the germline V gene, CDR1 is SGHRS and CDR2 is YFSETQ. The V gene end was trimmed by 1 base and the J gene end by 8 bases; junction bases not matched to a gene: 13. The chain's CDR3 is CASSLWLDGTGFKQYF. DNA for the CDR3: TGCGCCAGCAGCTTGTGGCTTGACGGGACAGGGTTCAAGCAGTACTTC.

The V and J genes are TRBV2 and TRBJ2-1, with 9 nucleotides matching TRBD2. J was trimmed by 4 bases and V by 5 bases; bases with no gene match: 6. The CDR3 runs 15 residues. Germline V lookup: CDR1 SNHLY, CDR2 FYNNEI. The CDR3 reads CASSPPAGGYNEQFF. For the CDR3, the DNA is TGTGCCAGCAGTCCCCCGGCGGGGGGGTACAATGAGCAGTTCTTC.

This clonotype was picked up a small number of times. The chain joins TRBV7-2 to TRBJ1-2; tentative D call: TRBD1 (5 bases). The CDR3 totals 13 residues. Germline V gene data show CDR1 as SGHTA and CDR2 as FQGNSA. Trimming shortened V by 5 bases and J by 1 base, and 8 bases separated the two germline ends. The CDR3 region is CASSTDSNYGYTF. Here the CDR3 DNA reads TGTGCCAGCAGCACAGACAGTAACTATGGCTACACCTTC. Full variable domain (rest looked up from reference TRBV7-2 and TRBJ1-2): GAGVSQSPSNKVTEKGKDVELRCDPISGHTALYWYRQSLGQGLEFLIYFQGNSAPDKSGLPSDRFSAERTGGSVSTLTIQRTQQEDSAVYLCASSTDSNYGYTFGSGTRLTVV.

J is TRBJ2-1 and V is TRBV5-5, with unresolved D. V shed 0 bases and J shed 4 bases, with 14 bases lying between them. Germline V lookup: CDR1 SGHKS, CDR2 YYEKEE (reference sequence). The CDR3 has 16 residues. The CDR3 reads CASSLGTLGFYNEQFF. CDR3 nucleotide sequence: TGTGCCAGCAGCTTGGGGACCCTCGGGTTTTACAATGAGCAGTTCTTC.

A remark on this clonotype: An end of the junction differs from the germline gene, which may be a read error. CDR3 in DNA: TGTGCCAGCAGCATAGCCGGGACAGGGGGCGTAGAGCAGTTCTTC. Residues: CASSIAGTGGVEQFF. J is TRBJ2-1 and V is TRBV7-6; 12 nucleotides align to TRBD1. This CDR3 contains 15 residues. Germline CDR1 is SGHVS and CDR2 is FNYEAQ. Based on the CDR3 plus reference TRBV7-6 and TRBJ2-1, the full variable domain is GAGVSQSPRYKVTKRGQDVALRCDPISGHVSLYWYRQALGQGPEFLTYFNYEAQQDKSGLPNDRFSAERPEGSISTLTIQRTEQRDSAMYRCASSIAGTGGVEQFFGPGTRLTVL.

This chain joins TRBV29-1 and TRBJ1-2; weak D call: TRBD1 (5 bases). The ends were cut back, 1 base at V and 8 bases at J, with 17 bases in the middle. This CDR3 has 14 residues. From germline, CDR1 is SQVTM and CDR2 ANQGSEA. The CDR3 DNA sequence: TGCAGCGTTGAAGTGGTTAGTCCGGGGACCGGCTACACCTTC. Translated, it gives CSVEVVSPGTGYTF.